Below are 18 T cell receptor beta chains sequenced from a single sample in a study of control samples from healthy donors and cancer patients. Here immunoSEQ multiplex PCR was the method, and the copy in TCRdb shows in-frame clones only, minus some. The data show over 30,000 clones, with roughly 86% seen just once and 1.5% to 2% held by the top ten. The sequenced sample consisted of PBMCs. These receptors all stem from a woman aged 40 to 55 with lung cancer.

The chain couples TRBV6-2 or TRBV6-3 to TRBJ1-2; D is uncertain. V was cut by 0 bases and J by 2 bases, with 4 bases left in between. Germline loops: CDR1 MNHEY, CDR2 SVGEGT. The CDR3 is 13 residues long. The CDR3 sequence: CASSYSQNYGYTF. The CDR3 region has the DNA TGTGCCAGCAGTTACTCTCAGAACTATGGCTACACCTTC.

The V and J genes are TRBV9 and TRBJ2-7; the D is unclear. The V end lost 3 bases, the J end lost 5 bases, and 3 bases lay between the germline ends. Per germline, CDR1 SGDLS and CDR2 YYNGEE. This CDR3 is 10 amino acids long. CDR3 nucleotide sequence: TGTGCCAGCAGCGGAGACGAGCAGTACTTC. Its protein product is CASSGDEQYF.

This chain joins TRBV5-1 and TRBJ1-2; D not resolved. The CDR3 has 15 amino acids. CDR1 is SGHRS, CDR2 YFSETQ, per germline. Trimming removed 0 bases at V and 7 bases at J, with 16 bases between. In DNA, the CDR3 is TGCGCCAGCAGCTTGGCCCAGGCGGAGTATCGTGGCTACACCTTC. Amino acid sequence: CASSLAQAEYRGYTF.

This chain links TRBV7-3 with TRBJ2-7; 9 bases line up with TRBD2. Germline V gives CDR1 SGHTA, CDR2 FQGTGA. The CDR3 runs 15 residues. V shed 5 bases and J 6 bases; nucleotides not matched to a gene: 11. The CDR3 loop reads CASSPDLAGGPEQYF. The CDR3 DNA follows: TGTGCCAGCAGCCCCGACTTGGCGGGGGGGCCCGAGCAGTACTTC.

In nucleotides, the CDR3 is TGTGCCAGCAGTTACGCCGCTAGCGGCGGGAATGAGCAGTTCTTC. It specifies CASSYAASGGNEQFF. V usage is TRBV6-2 or TRBV6-3 and J usage is TRBJ2-1; 7 nucleotides line up with TRBD2. Germline V gives CDR1 MNHEY, CDR2 SVGEGT. The CDR3 is 15 residues long. The V segment lost 2 bases and the J segment 7 bases; nucleotides outside the gene matches: 8.

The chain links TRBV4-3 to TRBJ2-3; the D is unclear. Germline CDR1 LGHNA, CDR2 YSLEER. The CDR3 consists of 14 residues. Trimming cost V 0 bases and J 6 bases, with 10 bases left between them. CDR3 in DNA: TGCGCCAGCAGCCAAGACCTGGCTGGGGATACGCAGTATTTT. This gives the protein CASSQDLAGDTQYF.

The CDR3 DNA sequence: TGTGCCAGCAGTTACTCGGGGACCTACACCGGGGAGCTGTTTTTT. This codes for CASSYSGTYTGELFF. The rearrangement uses TRBV6-5 and TRBJ2-2; D is tentatively TRBD1 or TRBD2 (5 bases each). Trimming cost V 0 bases and J 3 bases, with 8 bases left between them. This CDR3 spans 15 amino acids. The germline V gene encodes CDR1 MNHEY and CDR2 SVGAGI.

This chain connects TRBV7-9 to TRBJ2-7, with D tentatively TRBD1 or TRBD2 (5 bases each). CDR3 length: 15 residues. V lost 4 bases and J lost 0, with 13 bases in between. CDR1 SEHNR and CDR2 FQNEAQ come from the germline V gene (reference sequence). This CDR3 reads CASSSPGTRSYEQYF. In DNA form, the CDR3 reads TGTGCCAGCAGCTCCCCTGGGACGCGCTCCTACGAGCAGTACTTC.

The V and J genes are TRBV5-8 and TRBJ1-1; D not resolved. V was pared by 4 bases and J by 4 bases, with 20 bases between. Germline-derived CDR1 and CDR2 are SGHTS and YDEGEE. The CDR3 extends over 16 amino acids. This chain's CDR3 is CASSPEGLLDGTEAFF. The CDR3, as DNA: TGTGCCAGCAGCCCGGAAGGACTGCTAGACGGCACTGAAGCTTTCTTT.

CDR3 amino acids: CASSLEVYEQYF. The CDR3 region has the DNA TGTGCCAGCAGTTTGGAGGTGTACGAGCAGTACTTC. The chain is built from TRBV12-3 or TRBV12-4 and TRBJ2-7, with D perhaps TRBD2 (5 bases). This CDR3 region has 12 residues. Deletions cut 3 bases from V and 4 bases from J, with 7 bases between.

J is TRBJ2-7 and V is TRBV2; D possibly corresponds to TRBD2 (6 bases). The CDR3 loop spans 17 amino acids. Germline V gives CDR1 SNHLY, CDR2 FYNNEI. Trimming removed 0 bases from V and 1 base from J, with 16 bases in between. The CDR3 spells CASSEALRETASYEQYF. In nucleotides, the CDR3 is TGTGCCAGCAGTGAAGCGCTTCGGGAGACAGCGTCCTACGAGCAGTACTTC.

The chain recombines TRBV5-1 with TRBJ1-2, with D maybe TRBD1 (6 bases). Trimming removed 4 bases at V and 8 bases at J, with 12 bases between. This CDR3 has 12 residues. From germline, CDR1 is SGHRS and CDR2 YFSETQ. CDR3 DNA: TGCGCCAGCAGCGAACAGGGTGCCGGCTACACCTTC. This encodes CASSEQGAGYTF. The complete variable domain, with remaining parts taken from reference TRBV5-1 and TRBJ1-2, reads KAGVTQTPRYLIKTRGQQVTLSCSPISGHRSVSWYQQTPGQGLQFLFEYFSETQRNKGNFPGRFSGRQFSNSRSEMNVSTLELGDSALYLCASSEQGAGYTFGSGTRLTVV.

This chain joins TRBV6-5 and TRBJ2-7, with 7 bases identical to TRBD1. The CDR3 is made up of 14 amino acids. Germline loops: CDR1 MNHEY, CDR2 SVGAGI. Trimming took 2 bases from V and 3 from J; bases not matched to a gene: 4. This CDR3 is CASSYEGAYYEQYF. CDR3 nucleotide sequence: TGTGCCAGCAGTTACGAGGGGGCCTACTACGAGCAGTACTTC.

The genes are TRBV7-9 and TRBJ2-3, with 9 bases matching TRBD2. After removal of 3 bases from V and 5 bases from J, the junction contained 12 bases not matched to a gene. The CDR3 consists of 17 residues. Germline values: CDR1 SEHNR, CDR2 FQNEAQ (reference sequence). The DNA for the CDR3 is TGTGCCAGCAGCTTTCCGATGGCTAGCGGGGACAAAGATACGCAGTATTTT. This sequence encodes CASSFPMASGDKDTQYF.

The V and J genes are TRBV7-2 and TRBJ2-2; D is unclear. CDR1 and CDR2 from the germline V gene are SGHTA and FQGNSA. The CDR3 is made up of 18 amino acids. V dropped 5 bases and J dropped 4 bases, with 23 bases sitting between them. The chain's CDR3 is CASSPRNAATVPTGELFF. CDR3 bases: TGTGCCAGCAGCCCTCGGAATGCGGCGACGGTACCCACCGGGGAGCTGTTTTTT. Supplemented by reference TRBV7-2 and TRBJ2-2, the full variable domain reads GAGVSQSPSNKVTEKGKDVELRCDPISGHTALYWYRQSLGQGLEFLIYFQGNSAPDKSGLPSDRFSAERTGGSVSTLTIQRTQQEDSAVYLCASSPRNAATVPTGELFFGEGSRLTVL.

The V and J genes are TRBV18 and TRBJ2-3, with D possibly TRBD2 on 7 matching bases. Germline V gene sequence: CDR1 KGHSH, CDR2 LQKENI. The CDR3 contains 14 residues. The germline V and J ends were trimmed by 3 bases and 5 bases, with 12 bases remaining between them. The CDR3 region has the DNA TGTGCCAGCTCACCGGAGGGGGGGCAAGATACGCAGTATTTT. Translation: CASSPEGGQDTQYF.

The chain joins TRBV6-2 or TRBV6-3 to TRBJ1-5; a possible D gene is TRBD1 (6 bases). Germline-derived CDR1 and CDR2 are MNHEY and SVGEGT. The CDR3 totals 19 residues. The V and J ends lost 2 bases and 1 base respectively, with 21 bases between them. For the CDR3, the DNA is TGTGCCAGCAGTTACCCGGACGGGACAACCTTGGGGAGCAATCAGCCCCAGCATTTT. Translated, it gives CASSYPDGTTLGSNQPQHF.

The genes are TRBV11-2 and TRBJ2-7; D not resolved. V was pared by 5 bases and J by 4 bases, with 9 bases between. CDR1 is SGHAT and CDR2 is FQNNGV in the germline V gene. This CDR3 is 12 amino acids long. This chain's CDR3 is CASSPQLYEQYF. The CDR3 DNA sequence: TGTGCCAGCAGCCCCCAGCTATACGAGCAGTACTTC.